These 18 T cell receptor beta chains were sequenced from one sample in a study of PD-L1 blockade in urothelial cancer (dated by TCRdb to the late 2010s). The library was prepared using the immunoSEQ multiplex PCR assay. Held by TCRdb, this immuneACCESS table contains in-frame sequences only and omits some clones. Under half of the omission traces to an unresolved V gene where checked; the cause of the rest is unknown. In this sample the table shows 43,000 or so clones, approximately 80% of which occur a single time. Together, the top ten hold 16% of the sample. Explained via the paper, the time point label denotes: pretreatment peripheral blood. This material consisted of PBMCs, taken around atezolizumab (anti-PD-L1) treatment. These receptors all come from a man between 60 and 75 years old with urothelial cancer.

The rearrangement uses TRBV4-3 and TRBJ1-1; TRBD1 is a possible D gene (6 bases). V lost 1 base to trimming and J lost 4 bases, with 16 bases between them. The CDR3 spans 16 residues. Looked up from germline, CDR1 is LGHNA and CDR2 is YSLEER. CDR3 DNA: TGCGCCAGCAGCCAAGCGACAGGCCGAGTGGGCACTGAAGCTTTCTTT. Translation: CASSQATGRVGTEAFF.

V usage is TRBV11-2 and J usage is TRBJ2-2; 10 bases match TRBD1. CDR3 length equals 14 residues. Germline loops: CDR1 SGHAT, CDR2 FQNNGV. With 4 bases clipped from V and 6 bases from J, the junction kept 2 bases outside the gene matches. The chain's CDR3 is CASSSTGGPGELFF. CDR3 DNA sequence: TGTGCCAGCAGCTCGACAGGGGGCCCCGGGGAGCTGTTTTTT.

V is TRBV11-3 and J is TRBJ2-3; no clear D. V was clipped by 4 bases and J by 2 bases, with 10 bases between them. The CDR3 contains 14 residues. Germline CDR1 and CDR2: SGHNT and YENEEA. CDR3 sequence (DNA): TGTGCCAGCAGCTCTCGCGGAACCACAGATACGCAGTATTTT. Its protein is CASSSRGTTDTQYF.

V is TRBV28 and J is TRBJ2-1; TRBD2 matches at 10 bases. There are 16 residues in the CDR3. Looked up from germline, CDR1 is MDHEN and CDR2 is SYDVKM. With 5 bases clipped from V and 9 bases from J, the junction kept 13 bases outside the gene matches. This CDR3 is CASSPSLAGYGGEQFF. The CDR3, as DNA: TGTGCCAGCAGTCCCTCACTAGCGGGATATGGTGGTGAGCAGTTCTTC.

This CDR3 reads CASSFPGAGGELFF. Written as DNA, the CDR3 is TGTGCCAGCAGTTTCCCAGGGGCGGGCGGGGAGCTGTTTTTT. The genes are TRBV28 and TRBJ2-2; D is possibly TRBD1 (6 bases). The germline V gene has CDR1 MDHEN and CDR2 SYDVKM. The CDR3 has 14 amino acids. Trimming cost V 3 bases and J 7 bases, with 12 bases left between them.

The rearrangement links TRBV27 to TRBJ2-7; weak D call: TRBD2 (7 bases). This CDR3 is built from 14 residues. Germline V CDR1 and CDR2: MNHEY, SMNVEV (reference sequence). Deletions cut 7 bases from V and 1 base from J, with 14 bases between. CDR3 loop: CASTPRGGSYEQYF. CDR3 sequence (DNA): TGTGCCAGCACTCCGAGGGGGGGTTCCTACGAGCAGTACTTC.

CDR3 loop: CASSMATGVPGELFF. For the CDR3, the DNA is TGTGCCAGTAGTATGGCTACAGGGGTCCCCGGGGAGCTGTTTTTT. The genes are TRBV19 and TRBJ2-2; 7 positions match TRBD1. CDR3 length equals 15 residues. With 3 bases clipped from V and 6 bases from J, the junction kept 7 bases outside the gene matches. CDR1 LNHDA and CDR2 SQIVND come from the germline V gene (reference sequence).

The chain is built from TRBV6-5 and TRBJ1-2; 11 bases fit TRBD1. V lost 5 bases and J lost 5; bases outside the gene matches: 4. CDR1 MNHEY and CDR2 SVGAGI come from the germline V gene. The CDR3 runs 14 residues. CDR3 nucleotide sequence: TGTGCCAGCAGTCGGGACAGGGGGGGGTATGGCTACACCTTC. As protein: CASSRDRGGYGYTF.

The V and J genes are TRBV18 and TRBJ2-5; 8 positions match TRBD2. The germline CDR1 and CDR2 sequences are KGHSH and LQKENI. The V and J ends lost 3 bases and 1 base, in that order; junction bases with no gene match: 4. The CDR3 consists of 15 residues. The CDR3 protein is CASSPVAGSQETQYF. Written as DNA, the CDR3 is TGTGCCAGCTCACCTGTAGCGGGGAGCCAAGAGACCCAGTACTTC. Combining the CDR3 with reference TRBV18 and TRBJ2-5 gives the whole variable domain NAGVMQNPRHLVRRRGQEARLRCSPMKGHSHVYWYRQLPEEGLKFMVYLQKENIIDESGMPKERFSAEFPKEGPSILRIQQVVRGDSAAYFCASSPVAGSQETQYFGPGTRLLVL.

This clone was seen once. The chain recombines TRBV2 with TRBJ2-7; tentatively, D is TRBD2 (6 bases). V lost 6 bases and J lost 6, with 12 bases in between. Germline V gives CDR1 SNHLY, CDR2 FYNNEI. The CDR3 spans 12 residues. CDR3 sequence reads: CASRAGIAEQYF. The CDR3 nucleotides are TGTGCCAGCAGGGCGGGAATAGCCGAGCAGTACTTC. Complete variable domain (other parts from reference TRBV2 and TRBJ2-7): EPEVTQTPSHQVTQMGQEVILRCVPISNHLYFYWYRQILGQKVEFLVSFYNNEISEKSEIFDDQFSVERPDGSNFTLKIRSTKLEDSAMYFCASRAGIAEQYFGPGTRLTVT.

This CDR3 is CASSSVGTGNEKLFF. The CDR3 DNA is TGTGCCAGCAGCTCCGTCGGGACAGGGAATGAAAAACTGTTTTTT. The chain employs TRBV11-2 and TRBJ1-4; 9 bases are a match to TRBD1. Looked up from germline, CDR1 is SGHAT and CDR2 is FQNNGV. The CDR3 loop spans 15 amino acids. Trimming removed 4 bases from V and 5 bases from J; junction bases left unmatched: 5.

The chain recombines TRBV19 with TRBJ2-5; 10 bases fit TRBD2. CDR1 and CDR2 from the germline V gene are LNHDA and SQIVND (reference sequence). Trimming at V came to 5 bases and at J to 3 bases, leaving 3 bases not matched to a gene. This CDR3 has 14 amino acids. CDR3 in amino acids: CASSLAGDKETQYF. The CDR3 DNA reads TGTGCCAGTAGTCTAGCGGGAGATAAAGAGACCCAGTACTTC.

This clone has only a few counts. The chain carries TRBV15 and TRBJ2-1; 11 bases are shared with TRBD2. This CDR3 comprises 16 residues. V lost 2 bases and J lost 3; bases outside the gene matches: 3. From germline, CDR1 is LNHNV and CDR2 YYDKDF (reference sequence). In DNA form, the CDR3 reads TGTGCCACCAGCAGATCAGGGACTAGCGGCTACAATGAGCAGTTCTTC. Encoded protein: CATSRSGTSGYNEQFF.

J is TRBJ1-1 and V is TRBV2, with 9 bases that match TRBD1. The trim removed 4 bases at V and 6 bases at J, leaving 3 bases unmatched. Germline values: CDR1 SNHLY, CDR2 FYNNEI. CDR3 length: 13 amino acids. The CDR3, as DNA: TGTGCCAGCAGTGGGGACAGGGATGCTGAAGCTTTCTTT. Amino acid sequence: CASSGDRDAEAFF.

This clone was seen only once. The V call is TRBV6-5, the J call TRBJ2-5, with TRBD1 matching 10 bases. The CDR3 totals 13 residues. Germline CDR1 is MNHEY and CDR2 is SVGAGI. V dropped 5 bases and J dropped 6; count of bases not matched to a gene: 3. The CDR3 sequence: CASSPTGGKTQYF. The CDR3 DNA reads TGTGCCAGCAGTCCGACAGGGGGCAAGACCCAGTACTTC.

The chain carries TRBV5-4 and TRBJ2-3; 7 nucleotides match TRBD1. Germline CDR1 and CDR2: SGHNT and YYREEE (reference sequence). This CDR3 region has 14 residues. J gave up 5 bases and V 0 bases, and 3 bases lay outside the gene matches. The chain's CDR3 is CASSLEQGRDTQYF. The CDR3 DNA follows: TGTGCCAGCAGCTTGGAACAGGGGAGAGATACGCAGTATTTT. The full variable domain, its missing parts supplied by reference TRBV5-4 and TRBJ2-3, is ETGVTQSPTHLIKTRGQQVTLRCSSQSGHNTVSWYQQALGQGPQFIFQYYREEENGRGNFPPRFSGLQFPNYSSELNVNALELDDSALYLCASSLEQGRDTQYFGPGTRLTVL.

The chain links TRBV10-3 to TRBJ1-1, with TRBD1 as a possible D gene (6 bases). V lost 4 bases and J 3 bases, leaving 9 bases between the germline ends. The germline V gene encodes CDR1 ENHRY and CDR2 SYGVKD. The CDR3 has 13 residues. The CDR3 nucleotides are TGTGCCATCAGTGGGAACAGGGACACTGAAGCTTTCTTT. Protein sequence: CAISGNRDTEAFF.

CDR3 bases: TGCGCCAGCAGCTTGTTGGGCGGGAGAAGCGGCAATGAGCAGTTCTTC. Residues: CASSLLGGRSGNEQFF. The chain joins TRBV5-1 to TRBJ2-1, with TRBD2 matching over 7 bases. The CDR3 totals 16 residues. Germline CDR1 and CDR2: SGHRS and YFSETQ. With V trimmed by 1 base and J by 6 bases, 10 bases remained unmatched.